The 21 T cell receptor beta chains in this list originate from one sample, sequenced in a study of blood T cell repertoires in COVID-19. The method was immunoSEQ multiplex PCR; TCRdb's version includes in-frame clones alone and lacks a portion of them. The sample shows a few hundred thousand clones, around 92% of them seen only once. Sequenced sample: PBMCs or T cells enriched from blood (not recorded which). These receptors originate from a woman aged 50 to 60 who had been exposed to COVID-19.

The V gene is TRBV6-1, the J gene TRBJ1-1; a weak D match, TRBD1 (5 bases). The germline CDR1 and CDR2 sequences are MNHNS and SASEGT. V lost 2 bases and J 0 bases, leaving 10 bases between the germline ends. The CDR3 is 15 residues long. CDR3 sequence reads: CASSELAGLNTEAFF. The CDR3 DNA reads TGTGCCAGCAGTGAATTGGCAGGGCTGAACACTGAAGCTTTCTTT.

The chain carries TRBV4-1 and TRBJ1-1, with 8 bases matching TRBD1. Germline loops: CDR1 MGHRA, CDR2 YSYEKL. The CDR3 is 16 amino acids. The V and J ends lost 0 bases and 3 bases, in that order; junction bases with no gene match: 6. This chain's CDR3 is CASSQDWTGLYTEAFF. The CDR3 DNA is TGCGCCAGCAGCCAAGACTGGACAGGGCTTTACACTGAAGCTTTCTTT.

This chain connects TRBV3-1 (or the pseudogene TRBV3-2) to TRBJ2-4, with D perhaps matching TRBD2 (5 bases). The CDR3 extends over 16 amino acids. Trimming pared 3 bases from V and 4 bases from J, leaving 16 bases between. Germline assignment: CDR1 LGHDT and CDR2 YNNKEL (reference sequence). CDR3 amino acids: CASSQVTGIEKNIQYF. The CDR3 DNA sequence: TGTGCCAGCAGCCAGGTAACCGGGATCGAAAAAAACATTCAGTACTTC.

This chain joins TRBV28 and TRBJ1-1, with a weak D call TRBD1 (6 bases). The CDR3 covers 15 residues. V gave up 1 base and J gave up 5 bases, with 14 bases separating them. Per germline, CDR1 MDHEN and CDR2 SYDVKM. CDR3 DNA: TGTGCCAGCAGTTTATCTACAGGGTATCGGACTGAAGCTTTCTTT. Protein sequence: CASSLSTGYRTEAFF.

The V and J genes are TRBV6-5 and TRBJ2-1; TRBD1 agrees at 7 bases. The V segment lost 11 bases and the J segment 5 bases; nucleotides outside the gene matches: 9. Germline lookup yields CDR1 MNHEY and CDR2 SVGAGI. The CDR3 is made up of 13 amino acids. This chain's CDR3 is CAGGQGQHNEQFF. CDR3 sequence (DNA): TGTGCCGGGGGCCAGGGACAGCACAATGAGCAGTTCTTC.

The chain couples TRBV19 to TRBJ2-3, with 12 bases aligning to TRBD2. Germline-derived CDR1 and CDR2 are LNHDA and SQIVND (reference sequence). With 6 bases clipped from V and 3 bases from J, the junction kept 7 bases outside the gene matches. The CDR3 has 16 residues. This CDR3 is CASRRSSGGVTDTQYF. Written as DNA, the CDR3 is TGTGCCAGTAGGAGATCTAGCGGGGGGGTTACAGATACGCAGTATTTT.

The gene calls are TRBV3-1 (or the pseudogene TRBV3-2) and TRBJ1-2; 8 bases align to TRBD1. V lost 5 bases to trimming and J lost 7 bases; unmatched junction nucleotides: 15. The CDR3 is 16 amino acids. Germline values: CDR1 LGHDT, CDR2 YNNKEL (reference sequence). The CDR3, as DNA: TGTGCCAGCAGCTTGAGGCCAGGGGGCCCTAGCGGTGGCTACACCTTC. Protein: CASSLRPGGPSGGYTF.

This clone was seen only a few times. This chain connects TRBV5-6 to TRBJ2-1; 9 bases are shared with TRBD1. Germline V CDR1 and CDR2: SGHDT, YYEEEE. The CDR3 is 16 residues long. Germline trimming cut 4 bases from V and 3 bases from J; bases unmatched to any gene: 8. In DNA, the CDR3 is TGTGCCAGCAGCCCAACCGGGACAGGGCTCTACAATGAGCAGTTCTTC. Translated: CASSPTGTGLYNEQFF.

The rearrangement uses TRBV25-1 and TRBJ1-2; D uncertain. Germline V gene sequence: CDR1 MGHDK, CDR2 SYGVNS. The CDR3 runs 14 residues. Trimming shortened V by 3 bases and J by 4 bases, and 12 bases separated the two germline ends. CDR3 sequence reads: CASSEGYEGYGYTF. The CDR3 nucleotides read TGTGCCAGCAGTGAGGGATACGAGGGCTATGGCTACACCTTC.

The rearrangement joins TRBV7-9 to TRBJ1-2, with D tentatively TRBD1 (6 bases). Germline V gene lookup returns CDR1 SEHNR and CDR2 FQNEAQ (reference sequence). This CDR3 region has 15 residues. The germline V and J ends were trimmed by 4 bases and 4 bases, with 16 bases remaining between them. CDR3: CASSSGAEDSYGYTF. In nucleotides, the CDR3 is TGTGCCAGCAGCTCGGGCGCAGAGGACAGCTATGGCTACACCTTC.

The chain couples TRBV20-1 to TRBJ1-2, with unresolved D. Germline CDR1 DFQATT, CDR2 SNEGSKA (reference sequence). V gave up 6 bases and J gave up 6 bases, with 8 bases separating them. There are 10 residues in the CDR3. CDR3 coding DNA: TGCAGTGCCGATCGAGATGGCTACACCTTC. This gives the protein CSADRDGYTF.

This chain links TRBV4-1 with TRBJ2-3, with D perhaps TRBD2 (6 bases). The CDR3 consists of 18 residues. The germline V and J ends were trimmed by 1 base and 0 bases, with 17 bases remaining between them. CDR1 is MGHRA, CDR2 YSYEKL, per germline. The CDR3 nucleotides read TGCGCCAGCAGCCAAGTGCTCCGGGCGGGGTCTAGCACAGATACGCAGTATTTT. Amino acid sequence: CASSQVLRAGSSTDTQYF.

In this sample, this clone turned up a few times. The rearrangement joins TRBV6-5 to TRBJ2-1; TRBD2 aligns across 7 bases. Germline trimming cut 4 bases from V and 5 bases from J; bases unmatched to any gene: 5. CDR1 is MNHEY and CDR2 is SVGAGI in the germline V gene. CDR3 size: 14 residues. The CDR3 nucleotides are TGTGCCAGCAGTTTTGCAGGGAGGGACAATGAGCAGTTCTTC. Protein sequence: CASSFAGRDNEQFF.

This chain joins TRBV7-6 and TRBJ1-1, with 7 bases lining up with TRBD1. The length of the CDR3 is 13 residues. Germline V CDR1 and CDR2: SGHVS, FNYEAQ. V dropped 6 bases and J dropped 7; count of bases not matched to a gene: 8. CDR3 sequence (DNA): TGTGCCAGCAGACAGGGGACAAGTAATGAAGCTTTCTTT. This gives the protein CASRQGTSNEAFF.

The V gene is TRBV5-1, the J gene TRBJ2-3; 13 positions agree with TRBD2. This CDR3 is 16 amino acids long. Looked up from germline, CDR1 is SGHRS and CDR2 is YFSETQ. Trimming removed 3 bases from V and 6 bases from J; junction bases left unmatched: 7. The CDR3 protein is CASSSTSGGAPDTQYF. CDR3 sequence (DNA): TGCGCCAGCAGCTCCACTAGCGGGGGGGCACCCGATACGCAGTATTTT.

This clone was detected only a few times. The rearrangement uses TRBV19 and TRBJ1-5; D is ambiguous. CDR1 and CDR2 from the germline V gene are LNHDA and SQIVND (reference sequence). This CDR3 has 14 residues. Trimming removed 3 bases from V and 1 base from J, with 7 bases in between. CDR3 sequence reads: CASSITGSNQPQHF. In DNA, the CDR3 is TGTGCCAGTAGTATCACGGGAAGCAATCAGCCCCAGCATTTT.

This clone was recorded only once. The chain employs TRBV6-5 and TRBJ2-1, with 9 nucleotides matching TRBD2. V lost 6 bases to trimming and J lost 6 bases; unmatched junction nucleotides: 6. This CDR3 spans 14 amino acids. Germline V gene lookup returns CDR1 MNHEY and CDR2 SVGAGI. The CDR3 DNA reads TGTGCCAGCAGATTAGCGGGGGAGCCCAATGAGCAGTTCTTC. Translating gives CASRLAGEPNEQFF.

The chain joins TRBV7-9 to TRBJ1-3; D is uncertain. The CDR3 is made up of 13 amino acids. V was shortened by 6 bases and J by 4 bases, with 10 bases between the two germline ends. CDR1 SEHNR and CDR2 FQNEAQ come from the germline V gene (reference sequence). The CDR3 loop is CASRAGGGNTIYF. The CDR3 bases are TGTGCCAGCAGAGCGGGAGGCGGAAACACCATATATTTT.

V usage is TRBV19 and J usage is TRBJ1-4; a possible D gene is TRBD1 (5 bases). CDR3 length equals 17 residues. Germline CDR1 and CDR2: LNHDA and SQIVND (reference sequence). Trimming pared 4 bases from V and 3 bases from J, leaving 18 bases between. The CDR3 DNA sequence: TGTGCCAGTAGTACCTCGGCCCCACGGGGGGCTAATGAAAAACTGTTTTTT. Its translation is CASSTSAPRGANEKLFF.

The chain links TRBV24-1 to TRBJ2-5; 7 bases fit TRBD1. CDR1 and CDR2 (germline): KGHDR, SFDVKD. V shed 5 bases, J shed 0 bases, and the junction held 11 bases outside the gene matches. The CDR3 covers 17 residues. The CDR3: CATSVPTGTAYQETQYF. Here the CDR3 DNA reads TGTGCCACCAGTGTTCCTACCGGGACAGCGTACCAAGAGACCCAGTACTTC.

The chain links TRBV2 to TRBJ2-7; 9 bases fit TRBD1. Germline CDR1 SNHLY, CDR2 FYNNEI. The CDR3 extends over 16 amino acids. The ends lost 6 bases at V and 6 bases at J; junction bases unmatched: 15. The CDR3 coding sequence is TGTGCCAGCAGGCAGGGCCGGGACAGGGTTAGAGGCGAGCAGTACTTC. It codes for CASRQGRDRVRGEQYF.